Below, 24 T cell receptor beta chains from the same sample are listed, as sequenced in a study of human T cells and chemical hapten exposure. Time point of the sample: patch test 1, 2 weeks after DPC sensitization. This sample's treatment: therapeutic diphenylcyclopropenone sensitization with weekly scalp DPC. A single record per CDR3 protein comes from TCRdb applying MiXCR to the RACE reads. The sample records some 350,000 distinct CDR3 sequences, 5.5% to 8% being singletons. The sequences come from whole blood, collected in connection with sensitization to the hapten diphenylcyclopropenone (DPC). Receptor source: a woman between 18 and 30 years old with alopecia areata. Some clones in this sample may be carry-over from other donors' samples.

This clonotype was detected a few times. The V call is TRBV28, the J call TRBJ1-2; tentatively, D is TRBD1 (6 bases). The V gene's germline CDR1 is MDHEN and CDR2 SYDVKM. V was shortened by 1 base and J by 6 bases, with 21 bases between the two germline ends. This CDR3 has 17 residues. The CDR3 here is CASSLSRLSGAQNGYTF. In DNA, the CDR3 is TGTGCCAGCAGTTTATCCCGCTTGTCAGGGGCGCAAAATGGCTACACCTTC.

This clonotype was detected a few times. This chain joins TRBV28 and TRBJ1-5; D gene ambiguous. Trimming shortened V by 5 bases and J by 5 bases, and 7 bases separated the two germline ends. Germline V gene sequence: CDR1 MDHEN, CDR2 SYDVKM. This CDR3 has 12 residues. DNA of the CDR3: TGTGCCAGCAGTCCCCTTTATCAGCCCCAGCATTTT. Translated, it gives CASSPLYQPQHF.

This clonotype was counted at least ten times. The chain has TRBV4-3 and TRBJ1-6, with D unclear. The V end was cut by 0 bases, the J end by 7 bases, with 7 bases between. The CDR3 has 14 residues. CDR1 and CDR2 from the germline V gene are LGHNA and YSLEER. In DNA, the CDR3 is TGCGCCAGCAGCCAAGATGGCAGGAATTCACCCCTCCACTTT. Protein sequence: CASSQDGRNSPLHF.

The chain carries TRBV5-1 and TRBJ2-1; 8 nucleotides agree with TRBD1. The CDR3 has 19 amino acids. CDR1 is SGHRS, CDR2 YFSETQ, per germline. V lost 6 bases to trimming and J lost 4 bases; unmatched junction nucleotides: 21. DNA for the CDR3: TGCGCCAGCACCCTTTCATCCCTTCGGCGGACAGGGATATACAATGAGCAGTTCTTC. This translates into CASTLSSLRRTGIYNEQFF.

This clonotype has more than one count but fewer than ten. The chain combines TRBV28 with TRBJ2-7; D perhaps matches TRBD1 (5 bases). The CDR3 covers 14 residues. Trimming pared 5 bases from V and 3 bases from J, leaving 14 bases between. The germline gives CDR1 MDHEN, CDR2 SYDVKM. The CDR3 spells CASSPPRTIYEQYF. As DNA, the CDR3 is TGTGCCAGCAGTCCCCCGCGGACAATCTACGAGCAGTACTTC.

This clonotype was recorded a few times. V is TRBV12-3 or TRBV12-4 and J is TRBJ2-3; D not certain. V was pared by 2 bases and J by 8 bases, with 8 bases between. This CDR3 has 12 residues. CDR3 sequence reads: CASSLQRATQYF. The CDR3 coding sequence is TGTGCCAGCAGTTTACAACGGGCTACGCAGTATTTT.

This clonotype came up a few times. The CDR3 sequence: CASSTWTENTEAFF. The DNA of the CDR3 is TGTGCCAGCAGTACCTGGACAGAGAACACTGAAGCTTTCTTT. The rearrangement uses TRBV6-5 and TRBJ1-1; tentatively, D is TRBD1 (6 bases). The CDR3 spans 14 residues. The germline gives CDR1 MNHEY, CDR2 SVGAGI. V gave up 5 bases and J gave up 1 base, with 11 bases separating them.

The chain links TRBV4-3 to TRBJ2-1; D possibly corresponds to TRBD1 (6 bases). The germline CDR1 and CDR2 sequences are LGHNA and YSLEER. There are 15 residues in the CDR3. Trimming took off 3 bases at V and 2 bases at J, with 11 bases between the two ends. CDR3 bases: TGCGCCAGCAGCCAGGGGGCACTAGCCTACAATGAGCAGTTCTTC. This translates into CASSQGALAYNEQFF.

This clonotype was seen a few times. The rearrangement joins TRBV6-1 to TRBJ1-4; 10 nucleotides line up with TRBD1. Germline lookup yields CDR1 MNHNS and CDR2 SASEGT. This CDR3 is built from 13 residues. With 6 bases clipped from V and 10 bases from J, the junction kept 5 bases outside the gene matches. CDR3 sequence reads: CASRGDRGGKLFF. The DNA for the CDR3 is TGTGCCAGCAGGGGGGACAGGGGAGGAAAACTGTTTTTT.

The genes are TRBV12-3 or TRBV12-4 and TRBJ1-1, with 10 nucleotides matching TRBD1. The CDR3 is 17 amino acids. After removal of 3 bases from V and 5 bases from J, the junction contained 12 bases not matched to a gene. This CDR3 reads CASSFPPGQGTNTEAFF. The CDR3 DNA follows: TGTGCCAGCAGTTTTCCCCCGGGACAGGGGACCAATACTGAAGCTTTCTTT.

The chain combines TRBV6-8 with TRBJ1-4, with unresolved D. The germline V gene encodes CDR1 MNHGY and CDR2 SAAAGT. This CDR3 contains 13 residues. V was shortened by 6 bases and J by 8 bases, with 13 bases between the two germline ends. DNA of the CDR3: TGTGCCAGCAGAAAGGGTCATAGGGAAAAACTGTTTTTT. It codes for CASRKGHREKLFF.

This clonotype was detected ten times or more. The chain links TRBV6-2 or TRBV6-3 to TRBJ1-5; D not resolved. The CDR3 extends over 19 amino acids. The germline CDR1 and CDR2 sequences are MNHEY and SVGEGT. V was cut by 7 bases and J by 2 bases, with 27 bases left in between. The CDR3 here is CASKKTGSEGSPGNQPQHF. DNA of the CDR3: TGTGCCAGCAAAAAAACTGGTTCGGAAGGCTCCCCTGGCAATCAGCCCCAGCATTTT.

V usage is TRBV12-3 or TRBV12-4 and J usage is TRBJ1-1; no clear D gene. The CDR3 length is 11 residues. Between the trimmed V and J ends, which lost 6 bases and 2 bases, there was a span of 4 bases. CDR3 region: CASSTNTEAFF. The CDR3 DNA sequence: TGTGCCAGCAGCACCAACACTGAAGCTTTCTTT.

This clonotype appeared a few times. The chain recombines TRBV11-2 with TRBJ1-6; TRBD1 matches 10 bases. Germline V gene sequence: CDR1 SGHAT, CDR2 FQNNGV. This CDR3 has 15 amino acids. V trimming: 5 bases; J trimming: 7 bases; junction bases outside the gene matches: 5. The CDR3 DNA follows: TGTGCCAGCAGCCCGGGGACAGGGGAAAATTCACCCCTCCACTTT. Protein: CASSPGTGENSPLHF.

The chain employs TRBV12-3 or TRBV12-4 and TRBJ1-2; D perhaps matches TRBD1 (5 bases). This CDR3 contains 13 residues. V shed 2 bases and J shed 3 bases, with 7 bases lying between them. The DNA for the CDR3 is TGTGCCAGCAGTTTACTGGGGGACTATGGCTACACCTTC. Translated: CASSLLGDYGYTF.

The sample holds many counts of this clonotype. The chain recombines TRBV6-2 or TRBV6-3 with TRBJ2-4; D is possibly TRBD2 (6 bases). Trimming pared 5 bases from V and 1 base from J, leaving 12 bases between. The germline CDR1 and CDR2 sequences are MNHEY and SVGEGT. The CDR3 is made up of 15 amino acids. In DNA, the CDR3 is TGTGCCAGCAGTCAGACCGGGACTGCCAAAAACATTCAGTACTTC. Protein product: CASSQTGTAKNIQYF.

The V gene is TRBV7-2, the J gene TRBJ2-3; D is uncertain. The length of the CDR3 is 15 residues. Germline CDR1 SGHTA, CDR2 FQGNSA. V shed 2 bases and J shed 4 bases, with 13 bases lying between them. In DNA, the CDR3 is TGTGCCAGCAGCTTAAATCTAGATGGGGCAGATACGCAGTATTTT. It encodes CASSLNLDGADTQYF.

This clonotype was detected a few times. The chain joins TRBV18 to TRBJ1-1; TRBD1 might be the D (6 bases). The V end was cut by 4 bases, the J end by 10 bases, with 22 bases between. CDR1 is KGHSH, CDR2 LQKENI, per germline. The CDR3 is 15 residues long. CDR3 amino acids: CASSLSETGHSRAFF. The DNA for the CDR3 is TGTGCCAGCTCACTCTCCGAAACGGGACATTCGAGAGCTTTCTTT.

The rearrangement joins TRBV13 to TRBJ1-1; D is unresolved. Trimming cost V 2 bases and J 0 bases, with 16 bases left between them. The germline gives CDR1 PRHDT, CDR2 FYEKMQ (reference sequence). CDR3 length: 17 amino acids. CDR3 loop: CASSLSDQIGLNTEAFF. CDR3 coding DNA: TGTGCCAGCAGCTTATCTGACCAAATAGGGCTGAACACTGAAGCTTTCTTT.

The J gene is TRBJ1-4, the V gene TRBV5-1; D possibly corresponds to TRBD1 (6 bases). Looked up from germline, CDR1 is SGHRS and CDR2 is YFSETQ. Trimming shortened V by 8 bases and J by 3 bases, and 14 bases separated the two germline ends. The CDR3 runs 14 residues. CDR3 nucleotides: TGCGCCAGTTTCTTACAGGGACCTAATGAAAAACTGTTTTTT. It codes for CASFLQGPNEKLFF.

Ten or more counts support this clonotype. This chain joins TRBV14 and TRBJ2-6; possible D gene TRBD2, 6 bases. In germline, CDR1 is SGHDN, CDR2 FVKESK. The CDR3 is 15 amino acids. V was cut by 4 bases and J by 4 bases, with 11 bases left in between. CDR3: CASSRTGAGANVLTF. CDR3 coding DNA: TGTGCCAGCAGCCGAACGGGAGCGGGGGCCAACGTCCTGACTTTC.

This clonotype was observed at least ten times. The genes are TRBV21-1 and TRBJ2-1; TRBD2, the table's D call, lacks a check against the DNA. TRBV21-1 is a documented pseudogene. This CDR3 region has 19 residues. The CDR3 DNA sequence: TGTGCCAGCAGCCCCAGGGCTAGCGGGGGGACTAGCTCCTACAATGAGCAGTTCTTC. This codes for CASSPRASGGTSSYNEQFF.

This chain links TRBV6-2 or TRBV6-3 with TRBJ2-3, with 9 bases identical to TRBD2. V shed 6 bases, J shed 0 bases, and the junction held 10 bases outside the gene matches. Germline CDR1 MNHEY, CDR2 SVGEGT. The CDR3 totals 17 residues. In DNA form, the CDR3 reads TGTGCCAGCAGATCACTTCTAGCGGGGCTTAGCACAGATACGCAGTATTTT. It yields the protein CASRSLLAGLSTDTQYF.

This clonotype was observed a handful of times. The chain joins TRBV4-2 to TRBJ2-3; maybe TRBD2 (6 bases). CDR3 length: 20 amino acids. Germline V gene lookup returns CDR1 LGHNA and CDR2 YNFKEQ. Between the trimmed V and J ends, which lost 3 bases and 5 bases, there was a span of 30 bases. The DNA of the CDR3 is TGTGCCAGCAGCCAGCGCTTGGGGGGAGGAATTTTAAGTAATGGAGATACGCAGTATTTT. Its translation is CASSQRLGGGILSNGDTQYF.